These T cell receptor beta chains were read from a single sample in a study of cytomegalovirus exposure and HLA in healthy donors. Measured with immunoSEQ multiplex PCR; TCRdb has only the in-frame clones, and not every one. This table has about 76,000 clones, 65% to 80% appearing once. Specimen: PBMCs. Receptors were obtained from a man under 40 in good health and CMV-seronegative. Both conserved end residues are part of each CDR3. D genes are given only for firm matches. The size of a clone is reported for some rows only, either as once, few or many, or as a class for expanded clones.

j_gene,abundance,d_gene,len,v_gene,CDR3nt,CDR3aa
TRBJ1-1,.,.,11,TRBV10-1,TGCGCCAGTCGTTCGAACACTGAAGCTTTCTTT,CASRSNTEAFF
TRBJ1-5,few,.,15,TRBV4-2,TGTGCCAGCAGCCAAGATGCGGCAGGGCGGCAGCCCCAGCATTTT,CASSQDAAGRQPQHF
TRBJ1-2,.,.,12,TRBV5-6,TGTGCCAGCAGTATAGGCGGATATGGCTACACCTTC,CASSIGGYGYTF
TRBJ1-1,few,.,17,TRBV28,TGTGCCAGCAGTTTTATCATAAGGGTGAGGGAAAACACTGAAGCTTTCTTT,CASSFIIRVRENTEAFF
TRBJ1-2,.,.,14,TRBV2,TGTGCCAGCAGTGCGGGAGGGATGGTAGGTGGCTACACCTTC,CASSAGGMVGGYTF
TRBJ1-5,.,.,14,TRBV7-2,TGTGCCAGCAGTCAGGGGTATAGCAATCAGCCCCAGCATTTT,CASSQGYSNQPQHF
TRBJ2-1,.,TRBD2,18,TRBV4-1,TGCGCCAGCAGCCAAGCATCAGCGACTAGCGGGGGAAACAATGAGCAGTTCTTC,CASSQASATSGGNNEQFF
TRBJ1-6,.,TRBD1,16,TRBV5-6,TGTGCCAGCAGCTTGACAGGGGCCATAGAAAATTCACCCCTCCACTTT,CASSLTGAIENSPLHF
TRBJ1-5,.,TRBD1,15,TRBV6-6,TGTGCCAGCAGTTACGGCAGGGGGACACATCAGCCCCAGCATTTT,CASSYGRGTHQPQHF
TRBJ1-5,once,.,14,TRBV18,TGTGCCAGCTCAGACAGGAATAGCAATCAGCCCCAGCATTTT,CASSDRNSNQPQHF
TRBJ2-6,.,.,20,TRBV9,TGTGCCAGCAGCGTAACGTTAAGTAGGGGACTGAGCTCTGGGGCCAACGTCCTGACTTTC,CASSVTLSRGLSSGANVLTF
TRBJ2-3,.,.,14,TRBV4-3,TGCGCCAGCAGCCCGCGGAGCGGCACAGATACGCAGTATTTT,CASSPRSGTDTQYF
TRBJ1-4,.,TRBD1,15,TRBV9,TGTGCCAGCAGCGTAGTGGGACAGGGTAATGAAAAACTGTTTTTT,CASSVVGQGNEKLFF
TRBJ2-7,few,TRBD1,14,TRBV5-6,TGTGCCAGCAGCTTCGGCCAGGGGGAGTCCGAGCAGTACTTC,CASSFGQGESEQYF
TRBJ1-6,.,TRBD1,13,TRBV6-1,TGTGCCAGCAGTGTGGGACAGGATTCACCCCTCCACTTT,CASSVGQDSPLHF